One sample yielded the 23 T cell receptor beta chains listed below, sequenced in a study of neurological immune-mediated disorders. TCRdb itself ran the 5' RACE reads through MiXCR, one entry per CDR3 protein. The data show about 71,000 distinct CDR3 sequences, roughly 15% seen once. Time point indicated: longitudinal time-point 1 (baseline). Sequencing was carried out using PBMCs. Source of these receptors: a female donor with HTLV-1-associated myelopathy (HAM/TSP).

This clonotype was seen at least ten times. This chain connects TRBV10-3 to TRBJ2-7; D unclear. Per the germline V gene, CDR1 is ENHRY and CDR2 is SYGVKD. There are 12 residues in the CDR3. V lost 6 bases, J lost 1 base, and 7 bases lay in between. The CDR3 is CAISGSSYEQYF. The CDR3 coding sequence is TGTGCCATCAGCGGCAGTTCCTACGAGCAGTACTTC.

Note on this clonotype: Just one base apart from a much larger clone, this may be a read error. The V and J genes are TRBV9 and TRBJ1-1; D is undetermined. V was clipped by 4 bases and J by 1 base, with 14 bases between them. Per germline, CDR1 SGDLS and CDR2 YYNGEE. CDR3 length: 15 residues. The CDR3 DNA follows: TGTGCCAGCAGCACTGACGGTAGGGAGAACACTGAAGCTTTCTTT. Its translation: CASSTDGRENTEAFF.

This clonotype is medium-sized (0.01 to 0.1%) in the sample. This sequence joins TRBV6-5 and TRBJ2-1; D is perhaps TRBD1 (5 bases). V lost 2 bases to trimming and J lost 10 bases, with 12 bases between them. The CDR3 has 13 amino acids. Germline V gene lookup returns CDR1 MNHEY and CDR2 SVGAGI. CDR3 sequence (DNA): TGTGCCAGCAGTTACGCCCCAGGGAACGAGCAGTTCTTC. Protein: CASSYAPGNEQFF.

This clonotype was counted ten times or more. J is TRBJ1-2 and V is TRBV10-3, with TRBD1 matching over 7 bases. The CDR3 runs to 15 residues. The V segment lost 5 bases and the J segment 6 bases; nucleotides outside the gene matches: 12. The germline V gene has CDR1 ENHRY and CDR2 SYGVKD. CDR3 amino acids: CAISSTGFPSNGYTF. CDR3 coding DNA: TGTGCCATCAGTTCGACAGGGTTTCCCTCGAATGGCTACACCTTC.

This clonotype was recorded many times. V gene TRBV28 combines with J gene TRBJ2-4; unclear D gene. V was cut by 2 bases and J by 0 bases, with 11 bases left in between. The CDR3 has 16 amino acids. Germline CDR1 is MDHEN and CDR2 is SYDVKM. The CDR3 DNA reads TGTGCCAGCAGTTTAGGGGAACCACTAGCCAAAAACATTCAGTACTTC. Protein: CASSLGEPLAKNIQYF.

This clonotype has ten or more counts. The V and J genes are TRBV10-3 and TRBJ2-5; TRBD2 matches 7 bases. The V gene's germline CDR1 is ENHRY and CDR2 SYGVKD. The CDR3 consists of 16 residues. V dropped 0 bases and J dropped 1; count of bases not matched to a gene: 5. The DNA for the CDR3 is TGTGCCATCAGTGAGTCAGGGAGGGGACCCCAAGAGACCCAGTACTTC. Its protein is CAISESGRGPQETQYF.

The DNA for the CDR3 is TGTGCCAGCAGCGGAGGCTACTTACCCGGGGAGCTGTTTTTT. Translation: CASSGGYLPGELFF. The chain recombines TRBV12-3 or TRBV12-4 with TRBJ2-2; D possibly corresponds to TRBD2 (5 bases). Trimming stripped 6 bases from V and 6 bases from J, with 14 bases between. This CDR3 is 14 amino acids long.

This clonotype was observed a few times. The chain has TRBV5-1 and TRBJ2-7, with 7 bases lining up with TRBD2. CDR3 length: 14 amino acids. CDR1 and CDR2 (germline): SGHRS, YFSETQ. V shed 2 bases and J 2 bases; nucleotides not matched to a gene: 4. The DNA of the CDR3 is TGCGCCAGCAGCTTCGGGACTACTACCTACGAGCAGTACTTC. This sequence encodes CASSFGTTTYEQYF.

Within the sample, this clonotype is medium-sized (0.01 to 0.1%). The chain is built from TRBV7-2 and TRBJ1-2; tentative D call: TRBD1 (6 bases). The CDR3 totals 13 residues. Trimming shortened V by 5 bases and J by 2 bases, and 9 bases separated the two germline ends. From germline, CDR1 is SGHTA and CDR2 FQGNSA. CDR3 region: CASSPDRNYGYTF. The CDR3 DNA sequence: TGTGCCAGCAGCCCGGACAGAAACTATGGCTACACCTTC.

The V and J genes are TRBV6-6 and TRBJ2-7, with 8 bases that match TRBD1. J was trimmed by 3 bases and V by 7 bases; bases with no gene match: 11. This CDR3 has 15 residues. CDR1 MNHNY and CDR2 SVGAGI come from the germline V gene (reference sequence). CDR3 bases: TGTGCCAGCACCTACCACGGGACAGGCCACTACGAGCAGTACTTC. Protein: CASTYHGTGHYEQYF.

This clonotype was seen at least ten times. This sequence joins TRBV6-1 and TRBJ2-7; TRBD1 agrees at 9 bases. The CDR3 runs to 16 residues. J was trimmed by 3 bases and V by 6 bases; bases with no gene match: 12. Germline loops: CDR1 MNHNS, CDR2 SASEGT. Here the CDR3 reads CASRAEDRGRDYEQYF. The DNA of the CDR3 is TGTGCCAGCAGAGCGGAGGACAGGGGAAGGGACTACGAGCAGTACTTC.

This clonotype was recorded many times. The CDR3 nucleotides read TGTGCCAGCAGTTCCCGACGGGATTCACCCCTCCACTTT. It codes for CASSSRRDSPLHF. The chain couples TRBV6-5 to TRBJ1-6; D is ambiguous. V was trimmed by 4 bases and J by 8 bases, leaving 9 bases between them. The germline V gene encodes CDR1 MNHEY and CDR2 SVGAGI. The CDR3 has 13 residues.

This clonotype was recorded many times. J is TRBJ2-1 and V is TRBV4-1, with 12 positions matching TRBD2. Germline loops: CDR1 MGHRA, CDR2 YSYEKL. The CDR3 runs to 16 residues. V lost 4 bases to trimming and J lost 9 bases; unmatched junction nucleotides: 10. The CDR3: CASSLQLAGGPGEQFF. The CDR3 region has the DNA TGCGCCAGCAGCCTCCAGCTAGCGGGGGGGCCGGGTGAGCAGTTCTTC.

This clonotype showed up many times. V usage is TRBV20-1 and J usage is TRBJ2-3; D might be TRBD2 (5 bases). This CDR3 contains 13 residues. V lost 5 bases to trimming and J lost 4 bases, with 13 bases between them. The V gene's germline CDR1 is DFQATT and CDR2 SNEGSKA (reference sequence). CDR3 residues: CSAAQTEADTQYF. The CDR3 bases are TGCAGTGCTGCTCAAACGGAGGCAGATACGCAGTATTTT.

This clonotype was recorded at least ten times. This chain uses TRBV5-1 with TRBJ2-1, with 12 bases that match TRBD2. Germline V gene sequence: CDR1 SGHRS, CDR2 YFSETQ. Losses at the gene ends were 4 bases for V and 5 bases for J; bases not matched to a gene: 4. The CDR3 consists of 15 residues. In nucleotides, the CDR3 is TGCGCCAGCAGCCCGAGACTAGCGGGGGACAATGAGCAGTTCTTC. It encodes CASSPRLAGDNEQFF.

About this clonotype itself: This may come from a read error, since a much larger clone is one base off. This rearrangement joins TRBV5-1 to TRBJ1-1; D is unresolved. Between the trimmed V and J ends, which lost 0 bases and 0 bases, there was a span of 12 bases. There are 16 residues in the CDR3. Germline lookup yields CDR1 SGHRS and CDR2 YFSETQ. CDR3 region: CASSLGLVLMNTEAFF. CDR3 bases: TGCGCCAGCAGCTTGGGGCTGGTACTTATGAACACTGAAGCTTTCTTT.

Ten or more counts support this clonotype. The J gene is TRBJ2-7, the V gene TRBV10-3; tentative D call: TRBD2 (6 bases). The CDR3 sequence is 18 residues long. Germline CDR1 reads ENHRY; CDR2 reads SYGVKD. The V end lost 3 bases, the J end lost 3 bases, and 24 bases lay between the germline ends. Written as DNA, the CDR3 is TGTGCCATCAGTGAAATTCTTGTTCCCGGGGGAGTGGGCTACGAGCAGTACTTC. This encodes CAISEILVPGGVGYEQYF.

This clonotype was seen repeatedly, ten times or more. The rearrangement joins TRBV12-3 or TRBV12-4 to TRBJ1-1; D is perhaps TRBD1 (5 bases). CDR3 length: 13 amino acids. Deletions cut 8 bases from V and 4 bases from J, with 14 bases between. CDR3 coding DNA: TGTGCCAGCCGACCGGGACCGTCCACTGAAGCTTTCTTT. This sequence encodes CASRPGPSTEAFF.

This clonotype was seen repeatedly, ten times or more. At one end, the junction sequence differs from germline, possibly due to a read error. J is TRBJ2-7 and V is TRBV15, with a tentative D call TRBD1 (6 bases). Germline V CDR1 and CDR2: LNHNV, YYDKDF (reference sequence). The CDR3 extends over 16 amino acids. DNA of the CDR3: TGTGCTACCAGCAGTCGTGAGGACAGCCTGTCCTACGAGCAGTACTTC. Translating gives CATSSREDSLSYEQYF.

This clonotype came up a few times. This CDR3 reads CASSPGQGNSPLHF. The CDR3 DNA reads as TGTGCCAGCTCACCGGGACAGGGTAATTCACCCCTCCACTTT. The rearrangement joins TRBV18 to TRBJ1-6, with 9 bases fitting TRBD1. The J segment lost 6 bases and the V segment lost 3 bases, leaving 0 bases of the junction unmatched. Germline assignment: CDR1 KGHSH and CDR2 LQKENI. The CDR3 is 14 residues long. The full variable domain, in which reference TRBV18 and TRBJ1-6 provide the parts outside the CDR3, is NAGVMQNPRHLVRRRGQEARLRCSPMKGHSHVYWYRQLPEEGLKFMVYLQKENIIDESGMPKERFSAEFPKEGPSILRIQQVVRGDSAAYFCASSPGQGNSPLHFGNGTRLTVT.

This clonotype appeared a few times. The chain's CDR3 is CSARIAGPTGELFF. The CDR3, as DNA: TGCAGTGCTAGAATAGCGGGGCCCACCGGGGAGCTGTTTTTT. The chain carries TRBV20-1 and TRBJ2-2; 8 bases fit TRBD2. The CDR3 contains 14 residues. V trimming: 2 bases; J trimming: 4 bases; junction bases outside the gene matches: 3. Germline assignment: CDR1 DFQATT and CDR2 SNEGSKA (reference sequence).

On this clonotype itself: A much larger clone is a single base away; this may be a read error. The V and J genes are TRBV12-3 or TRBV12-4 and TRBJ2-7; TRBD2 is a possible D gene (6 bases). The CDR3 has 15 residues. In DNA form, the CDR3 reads TGTGCCAACAGTTTAGCGCCGGGGGTCTCCTACGAGCAGTACTTC. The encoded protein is CANSLAPGVSYEQYF.

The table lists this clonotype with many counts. The CDR3 here is CASSPGGGGQETQYF. In DNA, the CDR3 is TGTGCCAGCAGCCCGGGAGGCGGGGGGCAAGAGACCCAGTACTTC. The chain combines TRBV9 with TRBJ2-5; TRBD2 matches 8 bases. Germline values: CDR1 SGDLS, CDR2 YYNGEE. Trimming cost V 4 bases and J 2 bases; bases outside gene matches: 7. CDR3 size: 15 residues.